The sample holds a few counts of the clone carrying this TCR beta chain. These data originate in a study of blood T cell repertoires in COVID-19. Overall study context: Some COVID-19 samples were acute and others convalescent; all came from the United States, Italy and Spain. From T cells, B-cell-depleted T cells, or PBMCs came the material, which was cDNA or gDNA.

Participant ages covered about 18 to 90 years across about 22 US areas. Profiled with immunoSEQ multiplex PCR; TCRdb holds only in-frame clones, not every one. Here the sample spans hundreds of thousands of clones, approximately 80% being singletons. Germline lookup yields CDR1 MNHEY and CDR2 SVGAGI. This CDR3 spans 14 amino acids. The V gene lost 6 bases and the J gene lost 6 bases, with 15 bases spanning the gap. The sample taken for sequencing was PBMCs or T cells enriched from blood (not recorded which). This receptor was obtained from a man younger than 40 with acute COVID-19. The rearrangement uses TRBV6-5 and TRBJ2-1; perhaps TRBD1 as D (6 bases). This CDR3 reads CASRKEQGFNEQFF. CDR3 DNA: TGTGCCAGCAGGAAAGAACAGGGTTTCAATGAGCAGTTCTTC.